One and the same sample provided the 22 T cell receptor beta chains below, sequenced in a study of graft-versus-host responses after intestinal transplantation. Data came from immunoSEQ multiplex PCR; TCRdb stores just in-frame clones and leaves some out. The table lists over 85,000 clones, 85% to 95% of them singletons, with about 0.51% in the top ten. No antigens are known for them. The sequencing used unstimulated CD8+ T cells sorted from spleen or lymph node cells, collected before intestinal transplant. These receptors were collected from a human donor who received an intestinal transplant.

The chain recombines TRBV30 with TRBJ2-7; 9 positions match TRBD2. The ends lost 5 bases at V and 6 bases at J; junction bases unmatched: 2. Germline V gives CDR1 GTSNPN, CDR2 SVGIG (reference sequence). This CDR3 spans 11 amino acids. The CDR3 coding sequence is TGTGCCTGGGTAGCGGGAGTCGAGCAGTACTTC. Its translation is CAWVAGVEQYF.

The chain couples TRBV19 to TRBJ2-7, with D maybe TRBD1 (6 bases). Trimming shortened V by 6 bases and J by 5 bases, and 17 bases separated the two germline ends. This CDR3 has 14 amino acids. Germline CDR1 is LNHDA and CDR2 is SQIVND (reference sequence). The CDR3 spells CASSPTGPLDEQYF. The CDR3 region has the DNA TGTGCCAGTAGCCCGACAGGACCGCTCGACGAGCAGTACTTC.

This clone was seen only once. This sequence joins TRBV27 and TRBJ2-1; D not certain. CDR1 is MNHEY and CDR2 is SMNVEV in the germline V gene (reference sequence). V was shortened by 3 bases and J by 4 bases, with 7 bases between the two germline ends. The CDR3 covers 13 residues. The CDR3 region is CASSFSEYNEQFF. CDR3 nucleotides: TGTGCCAGCAGTTTTTCTGAATACAATGAGCAGTTCTTC.

This clone has only one observation. The same CDR3 can be traced to other DNA sequences in this sample. V is TRBV9 and J is TRBJ1-2, with D perhaps matching TRBD1 (6 bases). The CDR3 contains 15 residues. Trimming took off 2 bases at V and 6 bases at J, with 17 bases between the two ends. Germline V lookup: CDR1 SGDLS, CDR2 YYNGEE. CDR3: CASSVGTRTSHGYTF. The CDR3 DNA follows: TGTGCCAGCAGCGTCGGGACAAGGACTTCTCATGGCTACACCTTC.

The V call is TRBV4-1, the J call TRBJ2-5, with 8 bases that match TRBD1. The germline gives CDR1 MGHRA, CDR2 YSYEKL. The CDR3 sequence is 16 residues long. V lost 1 base, J lost 1 base, and 5 bases stayed unmatched. The CDR3 coding sequence is TGCGCCAGCAGCCAAGGGGGACAGGCCTCCCAAGAGACCCAGTACTTC. It encodes CASSQGGQASQETQYF.

This clone was seen only once. The CDR3, as DNA: TGTGCCAGCAGTGCCCATGATTTAGCCGGGGAGCTGTTTTTT. The encoded protein is CASSAHDLAGELFF. The rearrangement uses TRBV6-5 and TRBJ2-2; D not certain. Per the germline V gene, CDR1 is MNHEY and CDR2 is SVGAGI. Deletions cut 5 bases from V and 6 bases from J, with 13 bases between. The CDR3 spans 14 residues.

The J gene is TRBJ2-7, the V gene TRBV5-6; TRBD2 might be the D (5 bases). Germline lookup yields CDR1 SGHDT and CDR2 YYEEEE. This CDR3 is built from 15 residues. The V gene lost 1 base and the J gene lost 5 bases, with 16 bases spanning the gap. DNA of the CDR3: TGTGCCAGCAGCTTGCGGGGTGGGGAGATAAACGAGCAGTACTTC. This translates into CASSLRGGEINEQYF.

This sequence joins TRBV19 and TRBJ2-7; unclear D gene. The CDR3 has 14 residues. V was pared by 4 bases and J by 7 bases, with 17 bases between. Germline V lookup: CDR1 LNHDA, CDR2 SQIVND (reference sequence). The CDR3 loop reads CASSNDTNTREQYF. In DNA form, the CDR3 reads TGTGCCAGTAGTAACGACACCAATACGAGGGAGCAGTACTTC.

The chain joins TRBV4-1 to TRBJ2-7, with D perhaps TRBD2 (6 bases). The germline V and J ends were trimmed by 1 base and 5 bases, with 18 bases remaining between them. CDR3 length: 16 residues. Germline V gene lookup returns CDR1 MGHRA and CDR2 YSYEKL. The CDR3 sequence is CASSQGELAPLNEQYF. As DNA, the CDR3 is TGCGCCAGCAGCCAAGGGGAACTAGCTCCCTTGAACGAGCAGTACTTC.

The V gene is TRBV9, the J gene TRBJ1-1; D remains unclear. The CDR3 has 13 residues. Germline loops: CDR1 SGDLS, CDR2 YYNGEE. V lost 3 bases to trimming and J lost 3 bases, with 9 bases between them. The DNA for the CDR3 is TGTGCCAGCAGCGGACTAAGGGACACTGAAGCTTTCTTT. This codes for CASSGLRDTEAFF.

The rearrangement joins TRBV6-6 to TRBJ1-5; a possible D gene is TRBD1 (6 bases). The germline V gene has CDR1 MNHNY and CDR2 SVGAGI (reference sequence). CDR3 size: 16 residues. With 7 bases removed from V and 2 bases from J, the gap between germline ends came to 18 bases. The CDR3 sequence is CASTNTNRVGNQPQHF. In nucleotides, the CDR3 is TGTGCCAGCACCAATACGAACAGGGTCGGCAATCAGCCCCAGCATTTT.

The chain recombines TRBV25-1 with TRBJ2-7; no clear D. Germline CDR1 MGHDK, CDR2 SYGVNS. V gave up 5 bases and J gave up 4 bases, with 9 bases separating them. The CDR3 runs 12 residues. CDR3 bases: TGTGCCAGCAGTAGCATTTCTTACGAGCAGTACTTC. Amino acid sequence: CASSSISYEQYF.

The V call is TRBV9, the J call TRBJ2-4; D gene ambiguous. Germline values: CDR1 SGDLS, CDR2 YYNGEE. The CDR3 is 15 amino acids. The germline V and J ends were trimmed by 0 bases and 0 bases, with 7 bases remaining between them. The CDR3 bases are TGTGCCAGCAGCGTAGGTGGGGTAGCCAAAAACATTCAGTACTTC. Protein product: CASSVGGVAKNIQYF.

This clone was observed once. The V call is TRBV29-1, the J call TRBJ2-7; D may correspond to TRBD1 or TRBD2 (5 bases each). V was cut by 7 bases and J by 1 base, with 17 bases left in between. CDR3 length equals 14 residues. CDR1 and CDR2 from the germline V gene are SQVTM and ANQGSEA. The DNA for the CDR3 is TGCAGCGCCGTGGGTTTTGAGGGGTCCTACGAGCAGTACTTC. This codes for CSAVGFEGSYEQYF.

V and J are TRBV9 and TRBJ2-1; D could derive from TRBD1 or TRBD2 (5 bases each). The CDR3 consists of 16 residues. Germline CDR1 is SGDLS and CDR2 is YYNGEE. Trimming shortened V by 3 bases and J by 0 bases, and 13 bases separated the two germline ends. The CDR3: CASSGGLQGSYNEQFF. CDR3 coding DNA: TGTGCCAGCAGCGGAGGACTGCAGGGCTCCTACAATGAGCAGTTCTTC. Full variable domain (rest looked up from reference TRBV9 and TRBJ2-1): DSGVTQTPKHLITATGQRVTLRCSPRSGDLSVYWYQQSLDQGLQFLIQYYNGEERAKGNILERFSAQQFPDLHSELNLSSLELGDSALYFCASSGGLQGSYNEQFFGPGTRLTVL.

CDR3 coding DNA: TGTGCCAGCAGCTCGGGGGCTAACCTAAGACTTAATGAGCAGTTCTTC. Translating it yields CASSSGANLRLNEQFF. The chain is built from TRBV7-2 and TRBJ2-1; D possibly uses TRBD1 or TRBD2 (6 bases each). Germline V lookup: CDR1 SGHTA, CDR2 FQGNSA. This CDR3 is 16 amino acids long. V lost 4 bases and J lost 7, with 20 bases in between.

This sequence joins TRBV27 and TRBJ2-7; D remains ambiguous. Trimming pared 8 bases from V and 4 bases from J, leaving 12 bases between. CDR1 MNHEY and CDR2 SMNVEV come from the germline V gene (reference sequence). This CDR3 has 12 amino acids. Written as DNA, the CDR3 is TGTGCCAGCGGGCTCACCCTATACGAGCAGTACTTC. It yields the protein CASGLTLYEQYF.

The chain is built from TRBV5-1 and TRBJ2-2, with D perhaps TRBD1 (6 bases). V lost 5 bases to trimming and J lost 1 base, with 9 bases between them. The germline V gene has CDR1 SGHRS and CDR2 YFSETQ. CDR3 length: 14 residues. In nucleotides, the CDR3 is TGCGCCAGCAGTGGGACACAGAACACCGGGGAGCTGTTTTTT. It specifies CASSGTQNTGELFF.

The rearrangement joins TRBV27 to TRBJ2-1; 8 bases map to TRBD2. Germline V gene data show CDR1 as MNHEY and CDR2 as SMNVEV (reference sequence). The CDR3 runs 15 residues. J was trimmed by 4 bases and V by 3 bases; bases with no gene match: 5. CDR3 in amino acids: CASSFLAGGYNEQFF. CDR3 DNA sequence: TGTGCCAGCAGTTTCTTGGCGGGAGGTTACAATGAGCAGTTCTTC.

J is TRBJ2-1 and V is TRBV28; 8 nucleotides match TRBD2. J lost 0 bases, V lost 7 bases, and 2 bases had no gene match. CDR3 length: 14 amino acids. Germline CDR1 reads MDHEN; CDR2 reads SYDVKM. The chain's CDR3 is CASIAGSSYNEQFF. The CDR3 DNA reads as TGTGCCAGCATAGCGGGAAGCTCCTACAATGAGCAGTTCTTC.

This chain links TRBV2 with TRBJ1-1; 10 nucleotides align to TRBD1. Germline V lookup: CDR1 SNHLY, CDR2 FYNNEI. V was clipped by 2 bases and J by 10 bases; unmatched bases: 7. CDR3 size: 14 residues. CDR3 loop: CASSEFRTGGGAFF. CDR3 in DNA: TGTGCCAGCAGTGAATTCCGGACAGGGGGAGGAGCTTTCTTT. Looking up the rest from reference TRBV2 and TRBJ1-1 gives the full variable domain: EPEVTQTPSHQVTQMGQEVILRCVPISNHLYFYWYRQILGQKVEFLVSFYNNEISEKSEIFDDQFSVERPDGSNFTLKIRSTKLEDSAMYFCASSEFRTGGGAFFGQGTRLTVV.

About this clone: Compared with germline, one end of the junction differs, possibly owing to a read error. The V gene is TRBV7-7, the J gene TRBJ2-7; 11 bases are a match to TRBD2. This CDR3 has 15 residues. CDR1 is SSHAT, CDR2 FNYEAQ, per germline (reference sequence). CDR3 protein: CASSPGTSGPYEQYF. The CDR3 bases are TGTGCTAGCAGCCCCGGGACTAGCGGACCCTACGAGCAGTACTTC.